A single sample gave rise to the 6 T cell receptor beta chains below, sequenced in a study of T cells in Graves' hyperthyroidism and ophthalmopathy. Template material for amplifying TCR beta CDR3 regions consisted of RNA transcripts. TCR CDR3 regions were first amplified by RT-PCR with HTBI primers. TCRdb called the multiplex PCR reads again in MiXCR, with one record for every CDR3 protein. The table lists about 660,000 distinct CDR3 sequences, nearly 45% of them singletons, with under 8.5% in the top ten. The sequenced sample consisted of peripheral blood or thyroid tissue (not recorded which). The origin of the receptors is an adult man with Graves' disease, either hyperthyroidism or ophthalmopathy (not recorded which).

This rearrangement joins TRBV7-8 to TRBJ2-5, with TRBD2 identical over 11 bases. Looked up from germline, CDR1 is SGHVS and CDR2 is FQNEAQ. The CDR3 length is 16 residues. V trimming: 3 bases; J trimming: 2 bases; junction bases outside the gene matches: 5. In DNA, the CDR3 is TGTGCCAGCAGCTTTTCCGGGACTAGCGGACAAGAGACCCAGTACTTC. Translated, it gives CASSFSGTSGQETQYF.

The chain is built from TRBV12-3 or TRBV12-4 and TRBJ1-5; D gene ambiguous. Trimming removed 2 bases at V and 4 bases at J, with 12 bases between. There are 15 residues in the CDR3. In nucleotides, the CDR3 is TGTGCCAGCAGTTTACTGGGTGATCGAAATCAGCCCCAGCATTTT. Protein product: CASSLLGDRNQPQHF.

This sequence joins TRBV29-1 and TRBJ1-1; 7 nucleotides align to TRBD1. The V segment lost 8 bases and the J segment 5 bases; nucleotides outside the gene matches: 5. Germline V gene lookup returns CDR1 SQVTM and CDR2 ANQGSEA. The CDR3 runs 11 residues. CDR3 protein: CSRTTGTEAFF. CDR3 DNA: TGCAGCCGTACGACAGGGACTGAAGCTTTCTTT.

In the case of this clonotype: Germline and junction disagree at one end, which may indicate a read error. This chain connects TRBV7-2 to TRBJ1-4, with 10 bases identical to TRBD1. Germline values: CDR1 SGHTA, CDR2 FQGNSA. The CDR3 length is 18 residues. The CDR3, as DNA: TGTGCCAGCAGCCGTACGGCCGGGACAGGGGACTCTAATGGAAAACTGTTTTTT. It specifies CASSRTAGTGDSNGKLFF.

This clonotype has more than one count but fewer than ten. The chain uses TRBV6-5 and TRBJ1-1; D is unresolved. The V end was cut by 0 bases, the J end by 7 bases, with 3 bases between. Germline CDR1 reads MNHEY; CDR2 reads SVGAGI. The CDR3 totals 11 residues. In DNA, the CDR3 is TGTGCCAGCAGTTACTCCGGTGAAGCTTTCTTT. This translates into CASSYSGEAFF.

The chain has TRBV7-2 and TRBJ2-2; tentative D call: TRBD2 (7 bases). The CDR3 loop spans 17 amino acids. V was pared by 5 bases and J by 1 base, with 17 bases between. Looked up from germline, CDR1 is SGHTA and CDR2 is FQGNSA. CDR3 amino acids: CASSEGGQGRNTGELFF. CDR3 bases: TGTGCCAGCAGCGAGGGGGGGCAGGGGCGGAACACCGGGGAGCTGTTTTTT.